One sample yielded the 24 T cell receptor beta chains listed below, sequenced in a study of control samples from healthy donors and cancer patients. Libraries were prepared by immunoSEQ multiplex PCR; TCRdb keeps only in-frame clonotypes and omits some of them. The table includes tens of thousands of clones, approximately 90% detected once. What was sequenced was PBMCs. The source is a man aged 25-45 years with colorectal cancer.

V is TRBV19 and J is TRBJ2-3, with a possible D match to TRBD1 (6 bases). Deletions cut 5 bases from V and 4 bases from J, with 13 bases between. CDR1 LNHDA and CDR2 SQIVND come from the germline V gene (reference sequence). This CDR3 comprises 14 residues. CDR3 in DNA: TGTGCCAGTAGTGTTACATCAGGGGCAGATACGCAGTATTTT. The encoded protein is CASSVTSGADTQYF.

The rearrangement links TRBV5-6 to TRBJ2-3; TRBD1 is a possible D gene (6 bases). The CDR3 consists of 15 residues. Germline V lookup: CDR1 SGHDT, CDR2 YYEEEE. V lost 2 bases to trimming and J lost 2 bases, with 12 bases between them. CDR3 DNA: TGTGCCAGCAGCTTAGGGGGATCAATCACAGATACGCAGTATTTT. Protein product: CASSLGGSITDTQYF.

This clone showed up just once. The chain is built from TRBV28 and TRBJ1-1; D possibly corresponds to TRBD1 (6 bases). V was trimmed by 5 bases and J by 1 base, leaving 8 bases between them. CDR1 is MDHEN and CDR2 is SYDVKM in the germline V gene. The CDR3 extends over 13 amino acids. CDR3: CASSGGQNTEAFF. Here the CDR3 DNA reads TGTGCCAGCAGTGGGGGACAGAACACTGAAGCTTTCTTT. The full variable domain, its missing parts supplied by reference TRBV28 and TRBJ1-1, is DVKVTQSSRYLVKRTGEKVFLECVQDMDHENMFWYRQDPGLGLRLIYFSYDVKMKEKGDIPEGYSVSREKKERFSLILESASTNQTSMYLCASSGGQNTEAFFGQGTRLTVV.

V gene TRBV6-1 combines with J gene TRBJ1-1, with TRBD1 matching over 7 bases. The V and J ends lost 5 bases and 5 bases, in that order; junction bases with no gene match: 11. The CDR3 spans 15 residues. Germline CDR1 MNHNS, CDR2 SASEGT. CDR3 DNA: TGTGCCAGCAGTTGGGCGACAGGGCCAGGGACTGAAGCTTTCTTT. It translates to CASSWATGPGTEAFF.

The chain carries TRBV30 and TRBJ1-1; D is unresolved. V was cut by 2 bases and J by 1 base, with 5 bases left in between. The CDR3 sequence is 12 residues long. Germline loops: CDR1 GTSNPN, CDR2 SVGIG (reference sequence). The CDR3 nucleotides read TGTGCCTGGAGTAGGGCGAACACTGAAGCTTTCTTT. The encoded protein is CAWSRANTEAFF.

The V call is TRBV9, the J call TRBJ1-1, with D possibly being TRBD1 (5 bases). Germline V gene sequence: CDR1 SGDLS, CDR2 YYNGEE. The CDR3 is made up of 15 amino acids. V lost 3 bases to trimming and J lost 0 bases, with 12 bases between them. The CDR3: CASSAQLTVNTEAFF. The CDR3 DNA sequence: TGTGCCAGCAGCGCCCAACTGACAGTGAACACTGAAGCTTTCTTT.

This chain links TRBV9 with TRBJ2-7; D call uncertain. CDR1 and CDR2 (germline): SGDLS, YYNGEE. Trimming took off 2 bases at V and 2 bases at J, with 17 bases between the two ends. The CDR3 loop spans 16 amino acids. CDR3 DNA: TGTGCCAGCAGCGTCGGACCAGACCTAACCGCCTACGAGCAGTACTTC. It translates to CASSVGPDLTAYEQYF. The full variable domain, with the rest looked up from reference TRBV9 and TRBJ2-7, is DSGVTQTPKHLITATGQRVTLRCSPRSGDLSVYWYQQSLDQGLQFLIQYYNGEERAKGNILERFSAQQFPDLHSELNLSSLELGDSALYFCASSVGPDLTAYEQYFGPGTRLTVT.

The chain joins TRBV19 to TRBJ1-1, with D unresolved. CDR1 LNHDA and CDR2 SQIVND come from the germline V gene (reference sequence). Trimming stripped 7 bases from V and 7 bases from J, with 10 bases between. This CDR3 contains 11 residues. The CDR3 protein is CASTIIGEAFF. As DNA, the CDR3 is TGTGCCAGTACCATAATTGGTGAAGCTTTCTTT.

The CDR3 nucleotides read TGTGCCAGCAGCACCAGATTAGGGCAGGCAAAAGAGACCCAGTACTTC. It is translated as CASSTRLGQAKETQYF. The chain carries TRBV6-6 and TRBJ2-5; unclear D gene. The CDR3 totals 16 residues. Between the trimmed V and J ends, which lost 6 bases and 3 bases, there was a span of 20 bases. Per the germline V gene, CDR1 is MNHNY and CDR2 is SVGAGI (reference sequence).

V gene TRBV3-1 (or the pseudogene TRBV3-2) combines with J gene TRBJ1-1, with 7 bases identical to TRBD1. Germline CDR1 is LGHDT and CDR2 is YNNKEL (reference sequence). The junction had 9 bases not matched to a gene; V was cut back by 5 bases and J by 3 bases. This CDR3 has 15 residues. For the CDR3, the DNA is TGTGCCAGCAGCTACATCCCAGGGGGAGACACTGAAGCTTTCTTT. Its protein product is CASSYIPGGDTEAFF.

V is TRBV5-1 and J is TRBJ1-2; no definite D call. Germline V lookup: CDR1 SGHRS, CDR2 YFSETQ. The CDR3 is 16 amino acids. V shed 6 bases and J shed 5 bases, with 23 bases lying between them. DNA of the CDR3: TGCGCCAGCACCGCCCGGTTCGGGTCCGAAGATTATGGCTACACCTTC. Its protein product is CASTARFGSEDYGYTF.

The chain joins TRBV7-9 to TRBJ1-2, with D possibly matching TRBD1 (6 bases). The CDR3 has 13 amino acids. V lost 6 bases and J lost 5, with 13 bases in between. Germline V gene data show CDR1 as SEHNR and CDR2 as FQNEAQ (reference sequence). In nucleotides, the CDR3 is TGTGCCAGCAGTTATCAGAGGGGGTATGGCTACACCTTC. Its translation is CASSYQRGYGYTF.

This sequence joins TRBV19 and TRBJ2-2; 9 bases map to TRBD1. Germline V gene lookup returns CDR1 LNHDA and CDR2 SQIVND (reference sequence). V lost 6 bases to trimming and J lost 6 bases; unmatched junction nucleotides: 5. The CDR3 loop spans 14 amino acids. Here the CDR3 DNA reads TGTGCCAGTAGCGGACAGGGGTGGGCCGGGGAGCTGTTTTTT. This encodes CASSGQGWAGELFF.

The rearrangement uses TRBV30 and TRBJ1-2, with a tentative D call TRBD1 (6 bases). Looked up from germline, CDR1 is GTSNPN and CDR2 is SVGIG (reference sequence). With 1 base removed from V and 10 bases from J, the gap between germline ends came to 10 bases. The CDR3 spans 11 residues. CDR3 nucleotide sequence: TGTGCCTGGAGTGCACAGGGACCCTACACCTTC. The encoded protein is CAWSAQGPYTF.

This chain connects TRBV19 to TRBJ2-2, with 7 bases identical to TRBD2. V gave up 4 bases and J gave up 7 bases; unmatched junction bases: 0. The CDR3 runs 12 residues. Germline values: CDR1 LNHDA, CDR2 SQIVND (reference sequence). The CDR3 DNA follows: TGTGCCAGTAGTACGGGGGGCGGGGAGCTGTTTTTT. This gives the protein CASSTGGGELFF.

The chain employs TRBV5-5 and TRBJ1-2, with 10 bases fitting TRBD1. The CDR3 runs 14 residues. With V trimmed by 4 bases and J by 6 bases, 6 bases remained unmatched. Germline CDR1 and CDR2: SGHKS and YYEKEE (reference sequence). CDR3 amino acids: CASSRTGTGDGYTF. The CDR3, as DNA: TGTGCCAGCAGCAGGACCGGGACAGGGGATGGCTACACCTTC.

A word on this clone: An end of the junction differs from the germline gene, which may be a read error. The rearrangement links TRBV11-2 to TRBJ1-3, with D uncertain. The CDR3 is 17 amino acids. The germline CDR1 and CDR2 sequences are SGHAT and FQNNGV. The CDR3 nucleotides read TGTGCCAGCACCTTACGGCTGCAGGAAATCATAGGAAACACCATATATTTT. Translated: CASTLRLQEIIGNTIYF.

The V call is TRBV7-9, the J call TRBJ2-3; 13 bases are shared with TRBD2. V gave up 5 bases and J gave up 3 bases; unmatched junction bases: 5. Germline CDR1 reads SEHNR; CDR2 reads FQNEAQ (reference sequence). The CDR3 spans 16 residues. The CDR3 loop is CASSPLAGGPTDTQYF. CDR3 nucleotides: TGTGCCAGCAGCCCACTAGCGGGGGGGCCGACAGATACGCAGTATTTT.

The V and J genes are TRBV5-6 and TRBJ1-1; D call uncertain. The V gene's germline CDR1 is SGHDT and CDR2 YYEEEE. CDR3 length: 12 amino acids. Trimming stripped 0 bases from V and 8 bases from J, with 8 bases between. The CDR3 loop is CASSLVAGEAFF. CDR3 nucleotides: TGTGCCAGCAGCTTGGTAGCTGGGGAAGCTTTCTTT.

This clone occurred once. The rearrangement joins TRBV15 to TRBJ2-2; 7 nucleotides match TRBD2. Per germline, CDR1 LNHNV and CDR2 YYDKDF (reference sequence). V lost 5 bases and J lost 1; bases outside the gene matches: 4. The CDR3 is made up of 15 amino acids. CDR3 bases: TGTGCCACCAGCTGGGGAGGGAAGAACACCGGGGAGCTGTTTTTT. This translates into CATSWGGKNTGELFF.

The CDR3 DNA sequence: TGTGCCAGCGCGAGGGGGACGGACACTGAAGCTTTCTTT. It encodes CASARGTDTEAFF. The chain couples TRBV19 to TRBJ1-1, with D possibly matching TRBD1 (6 bases). Trimming left V 9 bases short and J 3 bases short, with 14 bases between. The CDR3 loop spans 13 amino acids. CDR1 is LNHDA, CDR2 SQIVND, per germline (reference sequence). Full variable domain (rest looked up from reference TRBV19 and TRBJ1-1): DGGITQSPKYLFRKEGQNVTLSCEQNLNHDAMYWYRQDPGQGLRLIYYSQIVNDFQKGDIAEGYSVSREKKESFPLTVTSAQKNPTAFYLCASARGTDTEAFFGQGTRLTVV.

This chain connects TRBV19 to TRBJ2-3; 10 positions match TRBD2. V dropped 5 bases and J dropped 1; count of bases not matched to a gene: 6. The CDR3 runs 16 residues. Germline-derived CDR1 and CDR2 are LNHDA and SQIVND (reference sequence). The DNA of the CDR3 is TGTGCCAGTAGTGTTCTAGCGGGGGAAGGCACAGATACGCAGTATTTT. This codes for CASSVLAGEGTDTQYF.

This clone appeared once. This rearrangement joins TRBV9 to TRBJ2-7, with unresolved D. Looked up from germline, CDR1 is SGDLS and CDR2 is YYNGEE. The CDR3 sequence is 14 residues long. Trimming cost V 4 bases and J 6 bases, with 17 bases left between them. The CDR3 sequence is CASSPSPLPGEQYF. The CDR3 nucleotides read TGTGCCAGCAGCCCGAGTCCTCTACCGGGCGAGCAGTACTTC.

The J gene is TRBJ2-1, the V gene TRBV5-1; D perhaps matches TRBD2 (5 bases). V lost 0 bases to trimming and J lost 0 bases, with 19 bases between them. This CDR3 spans 19 amino acids. Per germline, CDR1 SGHRS and CDR2 YFSETQ. CDR3 loop: CASSLEGVSGPSSYNEQFF. The DNA of the CDR3 is TGCGCCAGCAGCTTGGAGGGAGTATCCGGGCCTAGCTCCTACAATGAGCAGTTCTTC.